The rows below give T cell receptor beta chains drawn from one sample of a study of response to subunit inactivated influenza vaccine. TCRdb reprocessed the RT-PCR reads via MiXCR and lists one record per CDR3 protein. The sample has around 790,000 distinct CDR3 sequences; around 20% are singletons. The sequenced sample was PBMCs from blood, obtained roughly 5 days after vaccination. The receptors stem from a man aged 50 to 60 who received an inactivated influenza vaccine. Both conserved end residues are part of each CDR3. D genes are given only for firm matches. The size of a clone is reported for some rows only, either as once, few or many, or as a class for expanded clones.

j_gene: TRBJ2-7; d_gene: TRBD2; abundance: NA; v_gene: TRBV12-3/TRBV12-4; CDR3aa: CASGLSGNYEQYF; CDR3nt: TGTGCCAGCGGCCTAAGCGGGAACTACGAGCAGTACTTC
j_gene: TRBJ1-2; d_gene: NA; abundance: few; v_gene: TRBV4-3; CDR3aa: CASSQDRRGGDGYTF; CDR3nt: TGCGCCAGCAGCCAAGATCGAAGGGGAGGTGATGGCTACACCTTC
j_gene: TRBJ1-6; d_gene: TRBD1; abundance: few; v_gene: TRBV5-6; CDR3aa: CASSGDRDSPRDSPLHF; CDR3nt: TGTGCCAGCAGCGGAGACCGGGACAGTCCCAGGGATTCACCCCTCCACTTT
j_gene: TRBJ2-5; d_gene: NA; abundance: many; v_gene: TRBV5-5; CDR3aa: CASSLTLGSRAQETQYF; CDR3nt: TGTGCCAGCAGTCTCACACTGGGGAGTAGGGCCCAAGAGACCCAGTACTTC
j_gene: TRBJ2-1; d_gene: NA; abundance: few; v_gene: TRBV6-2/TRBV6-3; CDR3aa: CASSSRQVWGEQFF; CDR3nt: TGTGCCAGCAGTTCCAGGCAGGTATGGGGTGAGCAGTTCTTC
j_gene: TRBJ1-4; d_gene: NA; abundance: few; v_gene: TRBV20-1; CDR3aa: CSARWGPSGKLFF; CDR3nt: TGCAGTGCTAGGTGGGGCCCTTCTGGAAAACTGTTTTTT
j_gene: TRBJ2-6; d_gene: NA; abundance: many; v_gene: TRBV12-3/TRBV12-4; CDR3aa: CASSLAGGGANVLTF; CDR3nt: TGTGCCAGCAGTTTAGCGGGAGGAGGGGCCAACGTCCTGACTTTC
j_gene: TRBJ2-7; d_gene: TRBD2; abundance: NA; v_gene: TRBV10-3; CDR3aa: CAISVAGGNRYEQYF; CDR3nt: TGTGCCATCAGTGTAGCGGGGGGGAATCGGTACGAGCAGTACTTC
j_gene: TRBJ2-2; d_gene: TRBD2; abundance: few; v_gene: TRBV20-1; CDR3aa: CSARALAANTGELFF; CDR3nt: TGCAGTGCTAGAGCCCTAGCGGCGAACACCGGGGAGCTGTTTTTT
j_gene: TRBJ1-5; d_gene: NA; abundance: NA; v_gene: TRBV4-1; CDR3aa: CASSQGPLGQPQHF; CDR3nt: TGCGCCAGCAGCCAAGGCCCTCTAGGGCAGCCCCAGCATTTT
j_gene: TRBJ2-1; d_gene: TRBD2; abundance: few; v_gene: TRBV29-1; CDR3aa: CSIRLAGANEQFF; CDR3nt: TGCAGCATCCGACTAGCCGGAGCGAATGAGCAGTTCTTC
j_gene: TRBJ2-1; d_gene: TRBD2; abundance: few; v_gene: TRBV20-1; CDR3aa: CSVYLSGVVYNEQFF; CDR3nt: TGCAGTGTTTACCTTAGCGGGGTGGTCTACAATGAGCAGTTCTTC
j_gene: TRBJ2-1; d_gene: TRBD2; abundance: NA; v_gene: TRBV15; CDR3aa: CATSTSGGAYRPFF; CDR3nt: TGTGCCACCAGCACTAGCGGGGGGGCTTACCGCCCGTTCTTC
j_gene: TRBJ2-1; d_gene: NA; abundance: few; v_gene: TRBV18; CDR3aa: CASSPTGFSYNEQFF; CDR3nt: TGTGCCAGCTCACCTACCGGTTTCTCCTACAATGAGCAGTTCTTC
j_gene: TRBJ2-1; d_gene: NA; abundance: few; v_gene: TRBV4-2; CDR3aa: CASSQDAKKGSNEQFF; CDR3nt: TGTGCCAGCAGCCAAGATGCAAAGAAGGGGAGCAATGAGCAGTTCTTC
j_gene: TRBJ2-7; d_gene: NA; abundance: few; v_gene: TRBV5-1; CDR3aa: CASSLELAKAYEQYF; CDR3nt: TGCGCCAGCAGCTTGGAGCTAGCGAAAGCCTACGAGCAGTACTTC
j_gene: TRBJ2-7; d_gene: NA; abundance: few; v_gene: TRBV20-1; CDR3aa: CSALQVQGPDEQYF; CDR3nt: TGCAGTGCTCTTCAGGTCCAGGGGCCAGACGAGCAGTACTTC
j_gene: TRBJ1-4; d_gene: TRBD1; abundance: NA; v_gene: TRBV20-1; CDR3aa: CAGQRDEKLFF; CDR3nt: TGCGCGGGACAGCGCGATGAAAAACTGTTTTTT
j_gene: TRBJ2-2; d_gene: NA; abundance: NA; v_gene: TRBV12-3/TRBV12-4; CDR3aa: CASTPPGASNTGELFF; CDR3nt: TGTGCCAGCACCCCACCGGGGGCGTCGAACACCGGGGAGCTGTTTTTT
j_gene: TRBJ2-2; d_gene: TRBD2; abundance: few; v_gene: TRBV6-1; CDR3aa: CAARPGLGAGELFF; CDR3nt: TGTGCCGCCCGTCCGGGACTAGGAGCCGGGGAGCTGTTTTTT
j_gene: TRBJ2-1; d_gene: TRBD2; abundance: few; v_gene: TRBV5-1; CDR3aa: CASSLAGSGSGASSYNEQFF; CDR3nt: TGCGCCAGCAGCTTGGCCGGTAGCGGGAGTGGGGCAAGCTCCTACAATGAGCAGTTCTTC
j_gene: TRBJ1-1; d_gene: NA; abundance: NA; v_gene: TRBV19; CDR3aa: CASSITVSWTEAFF; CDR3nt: TGTGCCAGTAGTATTACGGTCAGTTGGACTGAAGCTTTCTTT
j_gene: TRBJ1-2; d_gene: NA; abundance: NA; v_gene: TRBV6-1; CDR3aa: CASSEGIQGYYGYTF; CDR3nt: TGTGCCAGCAGTGAAGGGATTCAGGGTTACTATGGCTACACCTTC
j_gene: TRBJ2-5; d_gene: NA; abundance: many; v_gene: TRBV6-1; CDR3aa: CASRAVGNQETQYF; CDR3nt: TGTGCCAGCAGAGCCGTAGGGAATCAAGAGACCCAGTACTTC
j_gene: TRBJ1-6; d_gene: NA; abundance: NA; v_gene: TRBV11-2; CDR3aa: CASSRSKNSPLHF; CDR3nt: TGTGCCAGCAGCCGAAGCAAGAATTCACCCCTCCACTTT